The 27 T cell receptor beta chains below all came from one sample that was sequenced in a study of PD-1 blockade in classical Hodgkin lymphoma (dated by TCRdb to 2020 to 2021). The time point label for this specimen denotes: cycle 1 day 1 (C1D1), immediately before nivolumab initiation. Relapse after autologous stem cell transplantation had occurred in all trial patients, and cohorts A, B and C were distinguished by prior brentuximab vedotin exposure. Receptor amplification or capture employed the immunoSEQ multiplex PCR assay. TCRdb obtained this table from immuneACCESS and retained in-frame rearrangements with V and J assigned. These tables miss some clones; where compared with another copy, unresolved V genes account for less than half of the shortfall, and the remainder is unexplained. The sample has around 45,000 clones on record, approximately 70% of them singletons. In total, the top ten clones hold 3% of the sample.

This specimen consisted of peripheral blood mononuclear cells (PBMCs), obtained at baseline. The receptors stem from a human donor with classical Hodgkin lymphoma.

V and J are TRBV4-2 and TRBJ2-2; unclear D gene. CDR3 length equals 13 residues. Germline-derived CDR1 and CDR2 are LGHNA and YNFKEQ. Trimming cost V 1 base and J 4 bases, with 4 bases left between them. The CDR3 loop reads CASSQVSTGELFF. Written as DNA, the CDR3 is TGTGCCAGCAGCCAAGTTAGCACCGGGGAGCTGTTTTTT.

This chain joins TRBV5-6 and TRBJ2-5; TRBD2 aligns across 7 bases. Germline-derived CDR1 and CDR2 are SGHDT and YYEEEE. V dropped 1 base and J dropped 7; count of bases not matched to a gene: 7. CDR3 length equals 14 residues. The CDR3, as DNA: TGTGCCAGCAGCTTGCAGCGGGGCTCAGGGACCCAGTACTTC. This encodes CASSLQRGSGTQYF.

V gene TRBV4-3 combines with J gene TRBJ2-6; D not certain. The CDR3 length is 18 residues. Germline V gene lookup returns CDR1 LGHNA and CDR2 YSLEER. Trimming left V 0 bases short and J 0 bases short, with 12 bases between. CDR3 sequence (DNA): TGCGCCAGCAGCCAAGATCTTGGGCAGCTCTCTGGGGCCAACGTCCTGACTTTC. This encodes CASSQDLGQLSGANVLTF.

The chain employs TRBV11-2 and TRBJ2-7; D not certain. V was trimmed by 5 bases and J by 3 bases, leaving 11 bases between them. The length of the CDR3 is 13 residues. Looked up from germline, CDR1 is SGHAT and CDR2 is FQNNGV. CDR3 loop: CASSPAPIYEQYF. For the CDR3, the DNA is TGTGCCAGCAGCCCAGCCCCAATCTACGAGCAGTACTTC.

The V and J genes are TRBV13 and TRBJ2-7; D ambiguous. V was cut by 4 bases and J by 3 bases, with 16 bases left in between. CDR3 size: 15 residues. Germline CDR1 is PRHDT and CDR2 is FYEKMQ (reference sequence). The CDR3 protein is CASSSTQQPHYEQYF. The CDR3 DNA reads TGTGCCAGCAGCTCCACACAACAACCCCACTACGAGCAGTACTTC.

The rearrangement links TRBV7-2 to TRBJ2-2; 12 bases match TRBD1. Germline assignment: CDR1 SGHTA and CDR2 FQGNSA. The CDR3 totals 16 residues. Losses at the gene ends were 3 bases for V and 5 bases for J; bases not matched to a gene: 4. CDR3 DNA: TGTGCCAGCAGCTTTAGGGGACAGGGGGCGACCGGGGAGCTGTTTTTT. Protein sequence: CASSFRGQGATGELFF.

Details on this clone: A junction end diverges from the germline sequence, so it may reflect a read error. The rearrangement uses TRBV5-1 and TRBJ1-1; D perhaps matches TRBD1 (5 bases). The germline CDR1 and CDR2 sequences are SGHRS and YFSETQ. This CDR3 contains 13 residues. The CDR3 spells CASTLDMNTEAFF. The CDR3 DNA is TGCGCCAGCACCTTGGACATGAACACTGAAGCTTTCTTT.

The chain is built from TRBV28 and TRBJ2-2; 11 nucleotides agree with TRBD2. V gave up 3 bases and J gave up 0 bases; unmatched junction bases: 12. Per the germline V gene, CDR1 is MDHEN and CDR2 is SYDVKM. CDR3 size: 20 residues. The CDR3 nucleotides read TGTGCCAGCAGTTTGTACATCGAGACTAGCGGGATGTCGAACACCGGGGAGCTGTTTTTT. This encodes CASSLYIETSGMSNTGELFF.

This clone was detected a few times. The chain uses TRBV13 and TRBJ2-1, with 7 bases that match TRBD2. After removal of 0 bases from V and 6 bases from J, the junction contained 5 bases not matched to a gene. CDR3 size: 15 residues. CDR1 and CDR2 (germline): PRHDT, FYEKMQ (reference sequence). CDR3 amino acids: CASSLGLAVGNEQFF. DNA for the CDR3: TGTGCCAGCAGCTTAGGGCTAGCGGTAGGCAATGAGCAGTTCTTC.

The count of this clone is one. This chain connects TRBV14 to TRBJ2-7; TRBD1 might be the D (5 bases). CDR1 SGHDN and CDR2 FVKESK come from the germline V gene. This CDR3 has 14 amino acids. V was pared by 5 bases and J by 3 bases, with 14 bases between. For the CDR3, the DNA is TGTGCCAGCAGCGCGAGAGGACATCTCTACGAGCAGTACTTC. Protein sequence: CASSARGHLYEQYF. The full variable domain, in which reference TRBV14 and TRBJ2-7 provide the parts outside the CDR3, is EAGVTQFPSHSVIEKGQTVTLRCDPISGHDNLYWYRRVMGKEIKFLLHFVKESKQDESGMPNNRFLAERTGGTYSTLKVQPAELEDSGVYFCASSARGHLYEQYFGPGTRLTVT.

The chain has TRBV30 and TRBJ1-2; D is possibly TRBD1 (5 bases). The germline V gene has CDR1 GTSNPN and CDR2 SVGIG (reference sequence). The V and J ends lost 2 bases and 7 bases respectively, with 11 bases between them. CDR3 size: 12 residues. CDR3 sequence (DNA): TGTGCCTGGAGTATAGGGGTTGGTGGCTACACCTTC. This encodes CAWSIGVGGYTF. Together with reference TRBV30 and TRBJ1-2, the CDR3 gives the full variable domain: SQTIHQWPATLVQPVGSPLSLECTVEGTSNPNLYWYRQAAGRGLQLLFYSVGIGQISSEVPQNLSASRPQDRQFILSSKKLLLSDSGFYLCAWSIGVGGYTFGSGTRLTVV.

This clone was picked up a small number of times. The genes are TRBV27 and TRBJ2-5; TRBD1 or TRBD2 may be the D gene (5 bases each). The CDR3 is 14 residues long. CDR1 and CDR2 (germline): MNHEY, SMNVEV (reference sequence). V lost 1 base and J 4 bases, leaving 10 bases between the germline ends. CDR3 bases: TGTGCCAGCAGTTTATTGCCCGGGGCAGAGACCCAGTACTTC. Translation gives CASSLLPGAETQYF.

This clone occurred many times. This CDR3 is CASSQDPELAGRYEQYF. CDR3 bases: TGCGCCAGCAGCCAAGATCCTGAACTAGCGGGACGCTACGAGCAGTACTTC. The chain is built from TRBV4-3 and TRBJ2-7; 10 bases fit TRBD2. CDR3 length: 17 residues. Germline lookup yields CDR1 LGHNA and CDR2 YSLEER. J lost 3 bases, V lost 0 bases, and 8 bases had no gene match.

The rearrangement links TRBV6-5 to TRBJ2-7; no clear D. Germline V lookup: CDR1 MNHEY, CDR2 SVGAGI. V lost 0 bases and J 2 bases, leaving 8 bases between the germline ends. This CDR3 has 14 residues. CDR3 region: CASSYSASTYEQYF. The CDR3 nucleotides are TGTGCCAGCAGTTACTCCGCCAGTACCTACGAGCAGTACTTC.

This clone came up once. The chain recombines TRBV5-4 with TRBJ2-7, with D unresolved. Germline lookup yields CDR1 SGHNT and CDR2 YYREEE (reference sequence). Trimming left V 2 bases short and J 2 bases short, with 14 bases between. The CDR3 consists of 15 residues. This CDR3 reads CASSFMASSTYEQYF. The CDR3 DNA is TGTGCCAGCAGCTTCATGGCCTCAAGCACCTACGAGCAGTACTTC.

The genes are TRBV2 and TRBJ2-5; 16 bases agree with TRBD2. V lost 7 bases, J lost 0 bases, and 5 bases stayed unmatched. Germline V gene sequence: CDR1 SNHLY, CDR2 FYNNEI. The CDR3 runs 17 residues. The DNA of the CDR3 is TGTGCCAGCAACCTGGGACTAGCGGGGGGGTACCAAGAGACCCAGTACTTC. It encodes CASNLGLAGGYQETQYF.

V usage is TRBV7-9 and J usage is TRBJ1-1, with D perhaps TRBD1 (5 bases). CDR1 and CDR2 (germline): SEHNR, FQNEAQ (reference sequence). V gave up 2 bases and J gave up 1 base, with 17 bases separating them. This CDR3 is 17 amino acids long. Here the CDR3 reads CASSLPLGRAKNTEAFF. The CDR3 nucleotides read TGTGCCAGCAGCTTACCCCTTGGCAGGGCCAAGAACACTGAAGCTTTCTTT.

The chain carries TRBV6-6 and TRBJ1-2, with D unresolved. The ends were cut back, 7 bases at V and 4 bases at J, with 22 bases in the middle. The CDR3 is 16 residues long. CDR1 and CDR2 from the germline V gene are MNHNY and SVGAGI (reference sequence). The CDR3 here is CASMRGGTFSSYGYTF. CDR3 coding DNA: TGTGCCAGCATGCGGGGAGGCACCTTTTCTAGCTATGGCTACACCTTC.

This chain joins TRBV18 and TRBJ2-7, with D maybe TRBD2 (5 bases). V was shortened by 3 bases and J by 3 bases, with 18 bases between the two germline ends. This CDR3 comprises 16 residues. Germline assignment: CDR1 KGHSH and CDR2 LQKENI. For the CDR3, the DNA is TGTGCCAGCTCACCTGAGGGCAGGCTCCTATACTACGAGCAGTACTTC. Its translation: CASSPEGRLLYYEQYF.

This chain connects TRBV7-9 to TRBJ2-2; D possibly uses TRBD1 or TRBD2 (5 bases each). Trimming removed 4 bases at V and 6 bases at J, with 21 bases between. The CDR3 spans 17 residues. Per germline, CDR1 SEHNR and CDR2 FQNEAQ (reference sequence). The CDR3 loop reads CASSSQPGRLGAGELFF. DNA of the CDR3: TGTGCCAGCAGCTCTCAACCGGGGCGCTTGGGGGCCGGGGAGCTGTTTTTT.

The rearrangement uses TRBV28 and TRBJ2-7, with D perhaps given as TRBD1 or TRBD2 (5 bases each). Between the trimmed V and J ends, which lost 6 bases and 3 bases, there was a span of 9 bases. The CDR3 spans 12 residues. The germline V gene encodes CDR1 MDHEN and CDR2 SYDVKM. The CDR3 loop reads CASRGPVYEQYF. The DNA of the CDR3 is TGTGCCAGCAGGGGACCCGTCTACGAGCAGTACTTC.

This clone was seen a few times. This chain links TRBV27 with TRBJ2-4; 7 nucleotides align to TRBD2. V shed 8 bases, J shed 1 base, and the junction held 8 bases outside the gene matches. The CDR3 totals 15 residues. Germline CDR1 and CDR2: MNHEY and SMNVEV (reference sequence). The CDR3 DNA is TGTGCCAGCCGGGGGGAGGGTCGGGCCAAAAACATTCAGTACTTC. Amino acids: CASRGEGRAKNIQYF.

The chain couples TRBV28 to TRBJ2-3; 8 bases fit TRBD2. V shed 5 bases, J shed 1 base, and the junction held 11 bases outside the gene matches. The CDR3 is made up of 17 amino acids. Germline V gene lookup returns CDR1 MDHEN and CDR2 SYDVKM. CDR3 coding DNA: TGTGCCAGCAGTACCTTAAGGCGGGGGGCCGGCACAGATACGCAGTATTTT. Translation: CASSTLRRGAGTDTQYF.

The chain couples TRBV10-2 to TRBJ2-5; D may be TRBD1 or TRBD2 (5 bases each). Germline loops: CDR1 WSHSY, CDR2 SAAADI. The CDR3 is made up of 11 amino acids. V was pared by 4 bases and J by 5 bases, with 5 bases between. The CDR3 bases are TGCGCCAGCAGTGGGGGGGAGACCCAGTACTTC. Translating gives CASSGGETQYF.

Concerning this clone: This may stem from a read error, because a much larger clone lies one nucleotide away. The chain has TRBV27 and TRBJ1-2; a possible D gene is TRBD1 (5 bases). From germline, CDR1 is MNHEY and CDR2 SMNVEV (reference sequence). The length of the CDR3 is 14 residues. The CDR3 region is CASSEQSGDYGYIF. DNA for the CDR3: TGTGCCAGCAGTGAGCAAAGTGGGGACTATGGCTACATCTTC.

The chain recombines TRBV5-8 with TRBJ1-3; unclear D gene. Germline V lookup: CDR1 SGHTS, CDR2 YDEGEE. The CDR3 has 13 residues. Deletions cut 4 bases from V and 4 bases from J, with 9 bases between. The CDR3 DNA sequence: TGTGCCAGCAGCCTAAAAAGAGGAAACACCATATATTTT. The encoded protein is CASSLKRGNTIYF.

The rearrangement joins TRBV6-5 to TRBJ1-4, with D possibly TRBD1 on 6 matching bases. The CDR3 consists of 14 residues. The ends were cut back, 7 bases at V and 9 bases at J, with 18 bases in the middle. CDR1 is MNHEY, CDR2 SVGAGI, per germline. Here the CDR3 reads CASITSGTLKKLFF. CDR3 nucleotide sequence: TGTGCCAGCATTACTTCCGGGACACTGAAAAAACTGTTTTTT.